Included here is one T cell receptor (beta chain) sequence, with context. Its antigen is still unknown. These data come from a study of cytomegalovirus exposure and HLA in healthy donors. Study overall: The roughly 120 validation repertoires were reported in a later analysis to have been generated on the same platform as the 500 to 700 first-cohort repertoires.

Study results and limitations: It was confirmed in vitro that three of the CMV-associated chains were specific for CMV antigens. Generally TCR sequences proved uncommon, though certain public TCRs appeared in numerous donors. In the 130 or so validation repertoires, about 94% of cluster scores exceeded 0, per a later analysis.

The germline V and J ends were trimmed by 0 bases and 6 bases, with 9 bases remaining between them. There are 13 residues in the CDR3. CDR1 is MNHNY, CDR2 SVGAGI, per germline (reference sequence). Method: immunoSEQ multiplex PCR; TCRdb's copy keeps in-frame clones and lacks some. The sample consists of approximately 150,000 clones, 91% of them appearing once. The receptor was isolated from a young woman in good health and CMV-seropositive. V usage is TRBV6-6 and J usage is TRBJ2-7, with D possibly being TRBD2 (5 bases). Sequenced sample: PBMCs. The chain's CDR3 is CASSYSTEGEQYF. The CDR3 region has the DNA TGTGCCAGCAGTTACTCGACCGAGGGCGAGCAGTACTTC.